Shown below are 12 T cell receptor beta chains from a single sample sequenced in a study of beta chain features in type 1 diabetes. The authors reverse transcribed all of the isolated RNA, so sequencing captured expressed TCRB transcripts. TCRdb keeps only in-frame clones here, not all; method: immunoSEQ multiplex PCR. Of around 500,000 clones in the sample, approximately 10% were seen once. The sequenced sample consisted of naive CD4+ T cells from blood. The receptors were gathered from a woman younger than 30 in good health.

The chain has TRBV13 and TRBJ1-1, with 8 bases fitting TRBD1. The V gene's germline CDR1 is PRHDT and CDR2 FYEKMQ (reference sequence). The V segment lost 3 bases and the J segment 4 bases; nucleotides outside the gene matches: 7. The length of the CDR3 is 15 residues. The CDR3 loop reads CASSFQGAQGTEAFF. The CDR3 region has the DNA TGTGCCAGCAGCTTCCAGGGGGCCCAGGGCACTGAAGCTTTCTTT.

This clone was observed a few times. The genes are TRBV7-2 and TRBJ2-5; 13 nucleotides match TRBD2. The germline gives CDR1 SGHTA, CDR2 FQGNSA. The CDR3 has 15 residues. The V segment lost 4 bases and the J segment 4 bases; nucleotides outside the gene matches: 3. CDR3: CASSWTSGRGETQYF. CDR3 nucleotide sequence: TGTGCCAGCAGCTGGACTAGCGGGAGAGGAGAGACCCAGTACTTC. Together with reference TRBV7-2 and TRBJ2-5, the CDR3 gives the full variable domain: GAGVSQSPSNKVTEKGKDVELRCDPISGHTALYWYRQSLGQGLEFLIYFQGNSAPDKSGLPSDRFSAERTGGSVSTLTIQRTQQEDSAVYLCASSWTSGRGETQYFGPGTRLLVL.

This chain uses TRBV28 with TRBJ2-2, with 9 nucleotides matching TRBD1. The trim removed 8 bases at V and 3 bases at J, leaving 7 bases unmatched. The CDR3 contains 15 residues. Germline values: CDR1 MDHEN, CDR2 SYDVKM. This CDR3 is CASYGTGSYTGELFF. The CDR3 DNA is TGTGCCAGCTACGGGACAGGGAGCTACACCGGGGAGCTGTTTTTT.

CDR3 region: CASNQGTGTYEQYF. The CDR3 DNA reads TGTGCCAGCAACCAAGGGACCGGCACCTACGAGCAGTACTTC. The V and J genes are TRBV21-1 and TRBJ2-7. TRBV21-1 is flagged as a pseudogene. The CDR3 totals 14 residues.

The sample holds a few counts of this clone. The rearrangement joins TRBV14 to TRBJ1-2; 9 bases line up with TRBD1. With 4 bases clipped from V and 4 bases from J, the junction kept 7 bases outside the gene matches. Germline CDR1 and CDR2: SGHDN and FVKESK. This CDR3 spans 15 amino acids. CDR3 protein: CASSLPGQGFYGYTF. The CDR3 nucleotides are TGTGCCAGCAGCCTTCCGGGACAGGGTTTCTATGGCTACACCTTC.

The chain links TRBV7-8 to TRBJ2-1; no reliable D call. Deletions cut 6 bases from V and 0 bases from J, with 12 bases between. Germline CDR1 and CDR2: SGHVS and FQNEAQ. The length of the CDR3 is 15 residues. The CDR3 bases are TGTGCCAGCAGACCTCCTCCCAGCTCCTACAATGAGCAGTTCTTC. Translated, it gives CASRPPPSSYNEQFF.

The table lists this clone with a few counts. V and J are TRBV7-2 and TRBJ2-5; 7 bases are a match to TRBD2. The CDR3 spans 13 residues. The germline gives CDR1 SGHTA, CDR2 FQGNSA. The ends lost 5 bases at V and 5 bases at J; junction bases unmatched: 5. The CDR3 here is CASSPTSAETQYF. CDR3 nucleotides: TGTGCCAGCAGCCCCACTAGCGCTGAGACCCAGTACTTC.

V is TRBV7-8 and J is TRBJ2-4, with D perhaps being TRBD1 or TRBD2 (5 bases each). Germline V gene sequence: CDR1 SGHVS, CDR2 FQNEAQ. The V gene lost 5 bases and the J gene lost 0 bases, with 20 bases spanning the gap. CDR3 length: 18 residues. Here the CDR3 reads CASSGRTGTDLAKNIQYF. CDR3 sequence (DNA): TGTGCCAGCAGCGGAAGAACCGGGACGGATTTAGCCAAAAACATTCAGTACTTC.

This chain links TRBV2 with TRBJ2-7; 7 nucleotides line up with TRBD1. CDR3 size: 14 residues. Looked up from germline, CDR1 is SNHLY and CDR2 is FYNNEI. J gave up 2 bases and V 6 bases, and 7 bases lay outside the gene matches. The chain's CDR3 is CASRITTGAYEQYF. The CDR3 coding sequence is TGTGCCAGCAGAATTACCACAGGGGCCTACGAGCAGTACTTC.

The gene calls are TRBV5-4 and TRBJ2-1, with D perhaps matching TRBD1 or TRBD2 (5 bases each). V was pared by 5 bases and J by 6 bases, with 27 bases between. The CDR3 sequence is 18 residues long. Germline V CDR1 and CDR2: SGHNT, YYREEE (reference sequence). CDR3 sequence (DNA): TGTGCCAGCAGACGGGGACCCATGGAGTGGGTCATGGGCAATGAGCAGTTCTTC. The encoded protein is CASRRGPMEWVMGNEQFF.

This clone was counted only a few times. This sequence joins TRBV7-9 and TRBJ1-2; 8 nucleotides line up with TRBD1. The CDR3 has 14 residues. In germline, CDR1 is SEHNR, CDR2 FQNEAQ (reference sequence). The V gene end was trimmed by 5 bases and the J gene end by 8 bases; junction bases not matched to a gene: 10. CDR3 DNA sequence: TGTGCCAGCAGCCCCAACACAGGGGGTGGCGGCTACACCTTC. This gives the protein CASSPNTGGGGYTF.

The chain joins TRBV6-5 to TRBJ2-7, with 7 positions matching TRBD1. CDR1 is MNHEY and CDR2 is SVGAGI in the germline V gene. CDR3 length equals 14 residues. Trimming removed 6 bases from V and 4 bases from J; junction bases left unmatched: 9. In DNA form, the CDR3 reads TGTGCCAGCAGGATACGACAGGGTCCATACGAGCAGTACTTC. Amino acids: CASRIRQGPYEQYF.